This TCR beta chain was profiled in a study of T cell responses to AZD1222 COVID-19 vaccine listed by TCRdb under 2021. Broadly, across the study: TCR sequencing covered approximately 230 trial participants: about 210 given two doses of AZD1222 and around 26 given two doses of MenACWY control vaccine. Trial participants were enrolled by age into 18-55, 56-69 and 70-plus year subgroups, with about 150, 27 and 61 TCR-sequenced participants respectively. Overall study results and their limits: Because no day 14 peak-response samples were available, the repertoires could be characterized only after the peak T cell response. Nearly half of unique spike-specific TCRs reportedly recognized epitopes outside regions mutated in the B.1.351 and B.1.1.7 variants. CD4 TCRs associated with the vaccine covered the entire spike protein, and the dominant responses were in regions 160-218 and 743-854. In the small 56-69-year group, the increase in depth fell short of significance, most likely because of low power. Conclusions about previously exposed vaccinees are limited, since just five or six AZD1222 recipients were seropositive for SARS-CoV-2 at baseline. After two AZD1222 doses, both the breadth and the depth of spike-specific TCRs were significantly higher than at day 0 and than in MenACWY recipients. Participants were mostly white British and included more females than males, and it was suggested by the authors that clonal diversity may have been underestimated.

The CDR3 regions of human TCRbeta chains were subjected to immunosequencing. The paper's processing steps were these. TCRs in the repertoires were compared against a reference library of SARS-CoV-2-specific TCRs that had been generated with the MIRA antigen-specificity platform. Breadth was defined as the fraction of unique TCRs that were SARS-CoV-2-associated. Depth was defined as the fraction of total T cells that were SARS-CoV-2-associated. Using the MIRA data, every spike-specific TCR was mapped to the spike region that the TCR reacted to and assigned to either a CD4 or a CD8 class. Log10-transformed breadth and depth values were compared by one-way ANOVA with Sidak's multiple comparisons tests. What TCRdb holds here is the immuneACCESS table cut down to in-frame rearrangements. Part of the clones is not present; checked against another copy, under half of the missing clones reflect an unresolved V gene, and the others are unexplained. D and trimming were read from the DNA, whereas the V and J calls and clone size are those reported in that table. The sample has more than 110,000 clones on record, around 90% of them singletons. 3% to 3.5% of the sample is taken by the ten largest.

Reading from cysteine to phenylalanine, the CDR3 counts 15 amino acids. Of all the DNA, just the CDR3 is kept, 45 bases in frame from base 1. The junction shows trimming of 1 base on V and 4 bases on J, plus 13 bases between the germline ends. CDR1 and CDR2 are read off the germline V gene (reference sequence) as SEHNR and FQNEAQ. Taken with the paper, the label for time point translates to: about 28 days (+/-7) after the second vaccine dose. Because spike-specific TCR depth and breadth did not differ between the two schedules, AZD1222 recipients who got a second dose at roughly 4 weeks were pooled with those who got a second dose at roughly 12 weeks. The vaccinee samples were drawn from two UK trials, COV001 and COV002, one of which was a single-blind randomized controlled phase 2/3 trial testing AZD1222 (ChAdOx1 nCoV-19) in healthy adults. For TCRbeta chain sequencing, PBMC samples were collected from trial participants at day 0 and at day 28 after the second dose.

Of note for this clone: Its specific antigen is unknown. Base qualities are not provided; no much larger clone lies one nucleotide away.

The V and J genes are TRBV7-9 and TRBJ1-2; TRBD1 could be the D gene, as 5 bases match. The input for sequencing was peripheral blood, taken 28 days after the second AZD1222 dose. This receptor was taken from an adult who received the AZD1222 COVID-19 vaccine. CDR3 loop: CASSLGGRTFYGYTF. The sequenced DNA: TGTGCCAGCAGCTTAGGGGGCCGGACCTTCTATGGCTACACCTTC.